This T cell receptor (beta chain) is from a study of beta chain features in type 1 diabetes. This CDR3 has 13 residues. CDR1 is GTSNPN and CDR2 is SVGIG in the germline V gene (reference sequence). Trimming took 0 bases from V and 10 from J; bases not matched to a gene: 1. Sequencing targeted expressed TCRB transcripts, as all isolated RNA had been reverse transcribed. Only in-frame clones appear in the TCRdb table, and some are missing; sequencing was by immunoSEQ multiplex PCR. In the table there are under 300,000 clones, around a quarter of which are singletons. The study, taken as a whole, reports: Among all four CD4+ subsets, Type 1 diabetes patients had TCRB CDR3s that were moderately but significantly shorter. Among type 1 diabetes patients, VDJ junctions had fewer insertions and more deletions.

In its sample, this clone was seen a few times. Its antigen remains unidentified. Central memory, naive, regulatory and stem cell-like memory CD4+ cells were sorted by CD45RO/CCR7/CD25/CD127/CD95/CD27. All of the sorted populations showed purity greater than 98%. The sequence derives from a man aged 30 to 39 in good health. The chain employs TRBV30 and TRBJ1-6, with 9 bases fitting TRBD1. Sequencing was performed on central memory CD4+ T cells from blood. The CDR3: CAWSVGTGSPLHF. The DNA for the CDR3 is TGTGCCTGGAGTGTGGGGACAGGGTCACCCCTCCACTTT.